A selection of T cell receptor beta chains follows, all from one sample in a study of T cell responses to AZD1222 COVID-19 vaccine. Clones were sequenced by immunoSEQ multiplex PCR, and TCRdb holds only the in-frame ones, with some missing. The sample shows tens of thousands of clones, about 90% of them seen only once. The material sequenced was peripheral blood, taken on day 0 of AZD1222 vaccination. All receptors derive from an adult in good health. Both conserved end residues are part of each CDR3. The D gene is left open where the match is weak. Size is stated for part of the rows, as once, few or many counts, or as a class when the clone is expanded.

abundance: -; v_gene: TRBV6-5; j_gene: TRBJ1-6; d_gene: -; CDR3nt: TGTGCCAGCTCTGACAGATATAATTCACCCCTCCACTTT; CDR3aa: CASSDRYNSPLHF
abundance: -; v_gene: TRBV25-1; j_gene: TRBJ1-6; d_gene: -; CDR3nt: TGTGCCAGCAGTGATCGGGGGGGGCAGGGAGGCGATTCACCCCTCCACTTT; CDR3aa: CASSDRGGQGGDSPLHF
abundance: -; v_gene: TRBV10-3; j_gene: TRBJ2-5; d_gene: TRBD2; CDR3nt: TGTGCCGCCCATAGCGGGGGGATGGAGACCCAGTACTTC; CDR3aa: CAAHSGGMETQYF
abundance: -; v_gene: TRBV19; j_gene: TRBJ1-2; d_gene: TRBD1; CDR3nt: TGTGCCAGTAGTATAGTGGGACAGGATCTTAACTATGGCTACACCTTC; CDR3aa: CASSIVGQDLNYGYTF
abundance: -; v_gene: TRBV2; j_gene: TRBJ1-2; d_gene: -; CDR3nt: TGTGCCAGCAGACACCTCTTCGCGGGGCGCGACTATGGCTACACCTTC; CDR3aa: CASRHLFAGRDYGYTF
abundance: once; v_gene: TRBV27; j_gene: TRBJ1-2; d_gene: -; CDR3nt: TGTGCCAGCAGTTCGACAGGTCTGAGCGGCTACACCTTC; CDR3aa: CASSSTGLSGYTF
abundance: -; v_gene: TRBV6-1; j_gene: TRBJ1-2; d_gene: TRBD1; CDR3nt: TGTGCCAGCAGTGTATCCCGGGACAGTCGCTTGAACTATGGCTACACCTTC; CDR3aa: CASSVSRDSRLNYGYTF
abundance: -; v_gene: TRBV7-2; j_gene: TRBJ2-5; d_gene: -; CDR3nt: TGTGCCAGCAGCTTGGCAGGACTCCAAGAGACCCAGTACTTC; CDR3aa: CASSLAGLQETQYF
abundance: -; v_gene: TRBV11-2; j_gene: TRBJ2-1; d_gene: TRBD2; CDR3nt: TGTGCCAGCAGCTCGCGGGGGAACGACTACAATGAGCAGTTCTTC; CDR3aa: CASSSRGNDYNEQFF
abundance: -; v_gene: TRBV7-8; j_gene: TRBJ1-2; d_gene: -; CDR3nt: TGTGCCAGCAGCCAGGGGACCTATGGCTACACCTTC; CDR3aa: CASSQGTYGYTF
abundance: -; v_gene: TRBV19; j_gene: TRBJ2-2; d_gene: -; CDR3nt: TGTGCCAGTAGTATAGGAGGCAGATACACCGGGGAGCTGTTTTTT; CDR3aa: CASSIGGRYTGELFF
abundance: -; v_gene: TRBV9; j_gene: TRBJ2-3; d_gene: TRBD2; CDR3nt: TGTGCCAGCAGCGTAGATAACGGGGGGACCACAGATACGCAGTATTTT; CDR3aa: CASSVDNGGTTDTQYF
abundance: -; v_gene: TRBV19; j_gene: TRBJ1-1; d_gene: -; CDR3nt: TGTGCCAGTAGTATATGGGACAACAATTTGAACACTGAAGCTTTCTTT; CDR3aa: CASSIWDNNLNTEAFF
abundance: few; v_gene: TRBV18; j_gene: TRBJ1-2; d_gene: -; CDR3nt: TGTGCCAGCTCACTTGCGGATGGGAAAAACTATGGCTACACCTTC; CDR3aa: CASSLADGKNYGYTF
abundance: -; v_gene: TRBV12-5; j_gene: TRBJ1-1; d_gene: -; CDR3nt: TGTGCTAGTGGTTTAGAAACAAACACTGAAGCTTTCTTT; CDR3aa: CASGLETNTEAFF
abundance: once; v_gene: TRBV10-3; j_gene: TRBJ1-1; d_gene: -; CDR3nt: TGTGCCATCAGTGAGCAGGGGAACACTGAAGCTTTCTTT; CDR3aa: CAISEQGNTEAFF
abundance: -; v_gene: TRBV7-9; j_gene: TRBJ1-2; d_gene: -; CDR3nt: TGTGCCAGCAGCATAGGGGGGACGACACATGGCTACACCTTC; CDR3aa: CASSIGGTTHGYTF
abundance: -; v_gene: TRBV10-2; j_gene: TRBJ1-1; d_gene: TRBD1; CDR3nt: TGCGCCAGCAGCCGAGCGGGGACAGGGGCCACTGAAGCTTTCTTT; CDR3aa: CASSRAGTGATEAFF
abundance: -; v_gene: TRBV7-2; j_gene: TRBJ1-5; d_gene: -; CDR3nt: TGTGCCAGCAGCTTAGGGGTCCAGCCCCAGCATTTT; CDR3aa: CASSLGVQPQHF
abundance: -; v_gene: TRBV11-1; j_gene: TRBJ1-2; d_gene: -; CDR3nt: TGTGCCAGCAGCTTAGGGAGGTCCTCTTCCTATGGCTACACCTTC; CDR3aa: CASSLGRSSSYGYTF
abundance: -; v_gene: TRBV19; j_gene: TRBJ2-5; d_gene: -; CDR3nt: TGTGCCAGTAGCCCCCCGGGGCTCCAAGAGACCCAGTACTTC; CDR3aa: CASSPPGLQETQYF
abundance: -; v_gene: TRBV5-1; j_gene: TRBJ1-2; d_gene: TRBD1; CDR3nt: TGCGCCAGCAGCTCTACAGGGGCCGACTATGGCTACACCTTC; CDR3aa: CASSSTGADYGYTF
abundance: once; v_gene: TRBV27; j_gene: TRBJ1-5; d_gene: TRBD1; CDR3nt: TGTGCCAGCAGTCCACAGGGAACAGGGGGCCCTCAGCCCCAGCATTTT; CDR3aa: CASSPQGTGGPQPQHF
abundance: -; v_gene: TRBV15; j_gene: TRBJ1-2; d_gene: TRBD1; CDR3nt: TGTGCCACCAGCATAGGACAGGGGGCTGTTTATGGCTACACCTTC; CDR3aa: CATSIGQGAVYGYTF
abundance: -; v_gene: TRBV5-1; j_gene: TRBJ2-7; d_gene: -; CDR3nt: TGCGCCAGCAGCTTGGCCGACGGACCCTACGAGCAGTACTTC; CDR3aa: CASSLADGPYEQYF
abundance: -; v_gene: TRBV3-1/TRBV3-2; j_gene: TRBJ1-2; d_gene: -; CDR3nt: TGTGCCAGCAGCCAAGATCAGACCCCGCGGAATGGGAATGGCTACACCTTC; CDR3aa: CASSQDQTPRNGNGYTF
abundance: -; v_gene: TRBV20-1; j_gene: TRBJ2-1; d_gene: -; CDR3nt: TGCAGTGCTAGTCGGGGCTACAACTCCTACAATGAGCAGTTCTTC; CDR3aa: CSASRGYNSYNEQFF
abundance: -; v_gene: TRBV4-1; j_gene: TRBJ2-7; d_gene: -; CDR3nt: TGCGCCAGCAGCCAAGAATCAGGGCTCTCCTACGAGCAGTACTTC; CDR3aa: CASSQESGLSYEQYF
abundance: -; v_gene: TRBV5-1; j_gene: TRBJ1-3; d_gene: -; CDR3nt: TGCGCCAGCAGTTACGGGCCGGAAGGAAACACCATATATTTT; CDR3aa: CASSYGPEGNTIYF
abundance: -; v_gene: TRBV6-5; j_gene: TRBJ2-7; d_gene: -; CDR3nt: TGTGCCAGCAGTTACTCGAGGGTATCCGAGCAGTACTTC; CDR3aa: CASSYSRVSEQYF
abundance: -; v_gene: TRBV24-1; j_gene: TRBJ1-5; d_gene: -; CDR3nt: TGTGCCACCAGTGATTGTTTTGGGGGGGGGACCAATCAGCCCCAGCATTTT; CDR3aa: CATSDCFGGGTNQPQHF
abundance: -; v_gene: TRBV4-1; j_gene: TRBJ1-3; d_gene: -; CDR3nt: TGCGCCAGCAGCCACGGGGATTCTGGAAACACCATATATTTT; CDR3aa: CASSHGDSGNTIYF
abundance: -; v_gene: TRBV6-6; j_gene: TRBJ1-4; d_gene: TRBD1; CDR3nt: TGTGCCAGCAGTTCAGGGGGTGTAAATGAAAAACTGTTTTTT; CDR3aa: CASSSGGVNEKLFF
abundance: once; v_gene: TRBV7-8; j_gene: TRBJ1-1; d_gene: -; CDR3nt: TGTGCCAGCAGCTTAGCGACTGTGGACACTGAAGCTTTCTTT; CDR3aa: CASSLATVDTEAFF
abundance: -; v_gene: TRBV19; j_gene: TRBJ1-5; d_gene: -; CDR3nt: TGTGCCAGTGGCAGGGAGTCCAGCAATCAGCCCCAGCATTTT; CDR3aa: CASGRESSNQPQHF
abundance: -; v_gene: TRBV4-2; j_gene: TRBJ1-2; d_gene: -; CDR3nt: TGTGCCAGCAGCCAAGATCGATCCAGCGCTAACTATGGCTACACCTTC; CDR3aa: CASSQDRSSANYGYTF
abundance: -; v_gene: TRBV3-1/TRBV3-2; j_gene: TRBJ1-2; d_gene: -; CDR3nt: TGTGCCAGCAGCCAAGTCTACGCCCCCTATGGCTACACCTTC; CDR3aa: CASSQVYAPYGYTF
abundance: -; v_gene: TRBV19; j_gene: TRBJ1-2; d_gene: TRBD1; CDR3nt: TGTGCCAGCACACCCGGGACAGCATTCTATGGCTACACCTTC; CDR3aa: CASTPGTAFYGYTF
abundance: -; v_gene: TRBV12-2; j_gene: TRBJ1-1; d_gene: -; CDR3nt: TGTGCAAGTCGTTTAAGGCTAAGGGGAGTCTGTTACTTT; CDR3aa: CASRLRLRGVCYF
abundance: -; v_gene: TRBV7-3; j_gene: TRBJ2-2; d_gene: TRBD1; CDR3nt: TGTGCCAGCAGCCCCGGACAGGGGGCGGACACCGGGGAGCTGTTTTTT; CDR3aa: CASSPGQGADTGELFF